Below, one T cell receptor beta chain is given with its context. TCRdb's copy holds only in-frame clones and misses some; the assay was immunoSEQ multiplex PCR. The sample carries about 140,000 clones, 75% to 85% recorded once. The data were taken from a study of cytotoxic CD8 clonotypes in ibrutinib-treated CLL. This CDR3 is 16 amino acids long. Germline V gene data show CDR1 as GTSNPN and CDR2 as SVGIG (reference sequence). V was clipped by 0 bases and J by 2 bases; unmatched bases: 5. The receptor comes from a human donor with chronic lymphocytic leukemia. The V gene is TRBV30, the J gene TRBJ2-1; TRBD2 aligns across 9 bases. This sample comprised PBMCs, obtained after 36 months of ibrutinib treatment. CDR3 loop: CAWSVRGGRAYNEQFF. The CDR3 nucleotides are TGTGCCTGGAGTGTACGGGGCGGGAGGGCCTACAATGAGCAGTTCTTC.